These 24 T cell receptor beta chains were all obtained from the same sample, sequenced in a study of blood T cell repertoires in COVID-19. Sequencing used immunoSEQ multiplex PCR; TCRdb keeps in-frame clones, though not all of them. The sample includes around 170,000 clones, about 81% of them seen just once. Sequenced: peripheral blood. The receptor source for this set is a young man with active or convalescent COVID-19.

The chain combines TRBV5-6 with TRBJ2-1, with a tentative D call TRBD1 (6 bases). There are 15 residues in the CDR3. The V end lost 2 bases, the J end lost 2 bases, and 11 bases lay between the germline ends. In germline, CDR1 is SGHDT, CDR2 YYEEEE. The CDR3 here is CASSFKGTPYNEQFF. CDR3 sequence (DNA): TGTGCCAGCAGCTTCAAGGGGACACCCTACAATGAGCAGTTCTTC.

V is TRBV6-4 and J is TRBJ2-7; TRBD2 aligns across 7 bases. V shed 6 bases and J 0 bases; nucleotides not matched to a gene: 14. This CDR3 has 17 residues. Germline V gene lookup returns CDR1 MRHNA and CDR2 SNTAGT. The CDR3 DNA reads TGTGCCAGCAGCGCCTCTATCCGGACTAGGAGCTCCTACGAGCAGTACGTC. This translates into CASSASIRTRSSYEQYV.

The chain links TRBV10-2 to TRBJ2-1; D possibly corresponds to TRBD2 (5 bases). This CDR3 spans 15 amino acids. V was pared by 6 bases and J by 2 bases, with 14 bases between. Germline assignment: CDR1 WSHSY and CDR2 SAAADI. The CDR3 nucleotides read TGCGCCAGCAGGGGAGCGTATCCAACCTACAATGAGCAGTTCTTC. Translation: CASRGAYPTYNEQFF.

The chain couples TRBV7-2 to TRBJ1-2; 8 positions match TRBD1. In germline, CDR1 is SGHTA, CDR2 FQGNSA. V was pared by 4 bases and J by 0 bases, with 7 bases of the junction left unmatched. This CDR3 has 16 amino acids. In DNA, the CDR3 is TGTGCCAGCAGCTCCAACAGGGGGAGTGCTAACTATGGCTACACCTTC. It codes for CASSSNRGSANYGYTF.

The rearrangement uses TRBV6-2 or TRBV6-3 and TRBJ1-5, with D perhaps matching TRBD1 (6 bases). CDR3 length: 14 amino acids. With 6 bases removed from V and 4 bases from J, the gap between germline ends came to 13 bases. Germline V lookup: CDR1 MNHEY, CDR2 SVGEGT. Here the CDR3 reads CASSQTGLNQPQHF. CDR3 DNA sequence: TGTGCCAGCAGCCAGACAGGCTTAAATCAGCCCCAGCATTTT.

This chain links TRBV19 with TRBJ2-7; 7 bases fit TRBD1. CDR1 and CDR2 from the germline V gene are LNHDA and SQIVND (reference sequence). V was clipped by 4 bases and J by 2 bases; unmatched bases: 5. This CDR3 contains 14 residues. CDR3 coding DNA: TGTGCCAGTAGTACGACAGGGTTTCCCTACGAGCAGTACGTC. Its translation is CASSTTGFPYEQYV.

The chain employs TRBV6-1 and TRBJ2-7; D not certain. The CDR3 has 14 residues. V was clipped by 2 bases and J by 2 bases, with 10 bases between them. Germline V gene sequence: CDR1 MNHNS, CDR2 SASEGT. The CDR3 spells CASSELDTTYEQYV. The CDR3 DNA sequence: TGTGCCAGCAGTGAACTTGACACCACCTACGAGCAGTACGTC.

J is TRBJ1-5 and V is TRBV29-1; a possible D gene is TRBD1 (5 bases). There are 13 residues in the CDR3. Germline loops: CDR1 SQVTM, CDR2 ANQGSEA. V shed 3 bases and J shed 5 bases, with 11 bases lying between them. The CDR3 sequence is CSVDDGGDQPQHF. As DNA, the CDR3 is TGCAGCGTTGACGACGGAGGGGATCAGCCCCAGCATTTT.

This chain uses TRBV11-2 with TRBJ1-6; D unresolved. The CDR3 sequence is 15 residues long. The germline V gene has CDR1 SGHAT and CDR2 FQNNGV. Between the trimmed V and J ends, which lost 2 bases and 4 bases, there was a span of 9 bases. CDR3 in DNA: TGTGCCAGCAGCTTAAGTGCGCTATATAATTCACCCCTCCACTTT. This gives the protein CASSLSALYNSPLHF.

The CDR3 sequence is CASSLGLAPSEQFF. Here the CDR3 DNA reads TGTGCCAGCAGTTTGGGACTAGCCCCCAGTGAGCAGTTCTTC. The chain links TRBV6-5 to TRBJ2-1, with 9 bases identical to TRBD2. Germline CDR1 reads MNHEY; CDR2 reads SVGAGI. There are 14 residues in the CDR3. V was clipped by 4 bases and J by 9 bases; unmatched bases: 7.

CDR3 residues: CASRKRGQDLGGYTF. Written as DNA, the CDR3 is TGTGCCAGCAGAAAACGGGGACAGGATTTAGGCGGCTACACCTTC. The J gene is TRBJ1-2, the V gene TRBV28; TRBD1 agrees at 8 bases. Unmatched junction bases numbered 14, after V lost 6 bases and J lost 8 bases. Germline values: CDR1 MDHEN, CDR2 SYDVKM. The CDR3 runs 15 residues.

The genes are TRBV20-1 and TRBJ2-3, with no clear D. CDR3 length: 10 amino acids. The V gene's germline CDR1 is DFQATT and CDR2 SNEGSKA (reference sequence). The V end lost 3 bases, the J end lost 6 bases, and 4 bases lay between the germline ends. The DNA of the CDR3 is TGCAGTGCTAGGAGGGATACGCAGTATTTT. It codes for CSARRDTQYF.

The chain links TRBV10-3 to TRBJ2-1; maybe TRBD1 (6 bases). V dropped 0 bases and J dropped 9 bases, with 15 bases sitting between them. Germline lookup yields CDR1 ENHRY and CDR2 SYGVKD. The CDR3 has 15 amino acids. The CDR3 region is CAISESGTPWPEQFF. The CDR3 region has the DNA TGTGCCATCAGTGAGTCCGGGACACCGTGGCCTGAGCAGTTCTTC.

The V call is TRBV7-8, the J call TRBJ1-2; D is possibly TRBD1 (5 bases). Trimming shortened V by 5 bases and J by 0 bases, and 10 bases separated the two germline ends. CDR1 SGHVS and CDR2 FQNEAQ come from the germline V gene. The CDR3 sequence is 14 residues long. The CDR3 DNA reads TGTGCCAGCAGCCCAGGGTCTACTAACTATGGCTACACCTTC. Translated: CASSPGSTNYGYTF.

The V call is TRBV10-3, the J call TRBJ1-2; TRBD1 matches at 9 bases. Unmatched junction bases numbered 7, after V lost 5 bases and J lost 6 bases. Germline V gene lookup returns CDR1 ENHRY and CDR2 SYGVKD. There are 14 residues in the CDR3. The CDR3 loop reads CAISSGTGLNGYTF. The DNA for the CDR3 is TGTGCCATCAGTTCCGGGACAGGGCTAAATGGCTACACCTTC.

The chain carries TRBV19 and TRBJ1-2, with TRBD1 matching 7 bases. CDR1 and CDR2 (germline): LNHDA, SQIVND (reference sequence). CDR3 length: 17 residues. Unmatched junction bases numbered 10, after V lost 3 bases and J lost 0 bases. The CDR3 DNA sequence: TGTGCCAGTAGTATCGGACCGGGACAGATAGCTAACTATGGCTACACCTTC. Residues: CASSIGPGQIANYGYTF.

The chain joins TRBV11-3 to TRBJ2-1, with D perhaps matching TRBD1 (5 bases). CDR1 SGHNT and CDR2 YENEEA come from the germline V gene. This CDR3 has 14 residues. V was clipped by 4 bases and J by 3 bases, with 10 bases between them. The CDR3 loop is CASSSTENYNEQFF. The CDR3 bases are TGTGCCAGCAGCTCGACAGAGAACTACAATGAGCAGTTCTTC.

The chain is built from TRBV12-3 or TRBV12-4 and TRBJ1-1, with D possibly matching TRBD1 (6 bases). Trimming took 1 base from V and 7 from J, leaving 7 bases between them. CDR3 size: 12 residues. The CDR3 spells CASSLGGREAFF. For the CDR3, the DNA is TGTGCCAGCAGTTTAGGGGGGCGTGAAGCTTTCTTT.

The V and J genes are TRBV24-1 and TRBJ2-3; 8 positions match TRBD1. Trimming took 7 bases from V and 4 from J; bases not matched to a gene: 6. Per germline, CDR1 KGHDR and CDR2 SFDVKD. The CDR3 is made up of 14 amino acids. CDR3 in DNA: TGTGCCACCAGCGTCAGGGGGCTCTCAGATACGCAGTATTTT. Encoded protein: CATSVRGLSDTQYF.

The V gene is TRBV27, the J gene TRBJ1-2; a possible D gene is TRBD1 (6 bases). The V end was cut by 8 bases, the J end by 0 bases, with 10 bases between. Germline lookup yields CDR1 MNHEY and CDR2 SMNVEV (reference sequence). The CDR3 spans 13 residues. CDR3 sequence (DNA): TGTGCCAGCTTGGGACACCCTAACTATGGCTACACCTTC. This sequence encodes CASLGHPNYGYTF.

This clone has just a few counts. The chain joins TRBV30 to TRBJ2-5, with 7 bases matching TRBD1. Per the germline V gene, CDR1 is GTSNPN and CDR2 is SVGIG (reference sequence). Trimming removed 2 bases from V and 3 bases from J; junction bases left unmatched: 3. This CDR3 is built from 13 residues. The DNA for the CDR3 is TGTGCCTGGAGTAACAGGGGCAAAGAGACCCAGTACTTC. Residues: CAWSNRGKETQYF. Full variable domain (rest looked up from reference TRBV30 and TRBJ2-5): SQTIHQWPATLVQPVGSPLSLECTVEGTSNPNLYWYRQAAGRGLQLLFYSVGIGQISSEVPQNLSASRPQDRQFILSSKKLLLSDSGFYLCAWSNRGKETQYFGPGTRLLVL.

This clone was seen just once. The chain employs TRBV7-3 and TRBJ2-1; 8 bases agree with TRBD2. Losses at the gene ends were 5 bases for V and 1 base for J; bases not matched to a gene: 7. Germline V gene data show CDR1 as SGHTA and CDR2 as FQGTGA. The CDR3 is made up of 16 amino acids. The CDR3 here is CASSTSGGASYNEQFF. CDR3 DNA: TGTGCCAGCAGCACATCCGGGGGGGCATCCTACAATGAGCAGTTCTTC.

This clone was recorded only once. The CDR3 protein is CASLREGGNTIYF. The CDR3 DNA is TGTGCCAGCCTGAGGGAGGGGGGAAACACCATATATTTT. The chain is built from TRBV2 and TRBJ1-3, with D tentatively TRBD1 (5 bases). V dropped 8 bases and J dropped 4 bases, with 12 bases sitting between them. The CDR3 contains 13 residues. Germline V gene data show CDR1 as SNHLY and CDR2 as FYNNEI.

For the CDR3, the DNA is TGTGCCATCAGTGAGGGACAGGGGGCCGCAGAGACCCAGTACTTC. It translates to CAISEGQGAAETQYF. J is TRBJ2-5 and V is TRBV10-3, with 11 bases matching TRBD1. Germline V gives CDR1 ENHRY, CDR2 SYGVKD. The CDR3 has 15 residues. Losses at the gene ends were 2 bases for V and 4 bases for J; bases not matched to a gene: 3.